This T cell receptor (beta chain) was recorded in a study of shared clonotypes between healthy human individuals. V was trimmed by 3 bases and J by 3 bases, leaving 11 bases between them. Germline CDR1 is KGHSH and CDR2 is LQKENI. The CDR3 runs to 15 residues. TCRdb's table, derived via immunoSEQ multiplex PCR, lists solely in-frame clones and lacks some. The sample lists hundreds of thousands of clones, roughly 79% occurring once. V usage is TRBV18 and J usage is TRBJ1-4, with no clear D. Sequenced: PBMCs. The TCR comes from a woman between 35 and 50 years old in good health. Some clones in this sample may be carry-over from other donors' samples. In nucleotides, the CDR3 is TGTGCCAGCTCACCTTCGGACGGACCTAATGAAAAACTGTTTTTT. Residues: CASSPSDGPNEKLFF.